This T cell receptor (beta chain) was recovered during a study of shared clonotypes between healthy human individuals. About the research overall: Every donor yielded three CD4 naive, three CD4 memory, two CD8 naive and one CD8 memory plate.

Regarding this clone: The antigen remains undetermined.

Whole-study findings and limits: Shared clonotypes: roughly 4.7% naive CD4, around 3.7% naive CD8, roughly 2.4% memory CD4, 0.35% to 0.5% memory CD8.

The CDR3 loop spans 14 amino acids. V dropped 4 bases and J dropped 7; count of bases not matched to a gene: 5. Germline CDR1 is SGHRS and CDR2 is YFSETQ. The deep-level immunoSEQ assay was used. The assay was immunoSEQ multiplex PCR, and TCRdb's table has in-frame clones only and misses some. The sample holds about a million clones; about 80% are singletons and the top ten take 0.89%. This chain uses TRBV5-1 with TRBJ2-2; TRBD1 agrees at 9 bases. The TCR was taken from a man aged 18-30 years in good health. Some clones in this sample may be carry-over from other donors' samples. Sequencing used memory CD4+ T cells from PBMCs. As for subset: CD45RA-negative fraction. CDR3 loop: CASSRDREDGELFF. DNA of the CDR3: TGCGCCAGCAGCCGGGACAGGGAAGACGGGGAGCTGTTTTTT.